This T cell receptor (beta chain) was captured by sequencing in a study of cytomegalovirus exposure and HLA in healthy donors. Study results and limitations: Because they were indistinguishable, some V segments, including TRBV6-2 and TRBV6-3, were excluded. It was likely that a cluster of highly shared sequence variants was a sequencing artifact. The later analysis indicated that the majority of CMV-associated TCR beta chains appeared HLA-restricted.

This CDR3 region has 13 residues. The V and J ends lost 1 base and 4 bases, in that order; junction bases with no gene match: 1. The V gene's germline CDR1 is SGHDT and CDR2 YYEEEE. This clone has more than one count but fewer than ten. Its target is unknown. A far bigger clonotype differs at one base, so this is likely a read error. In the PCR, 60 Vbeta and 13 Jbeta primers were used. Sequenced by immunoSEQ multiplex PCR; TCRdb stores in-frame clones only, minus some. This sample has about 200,000 clones; roughly 68% occur once, and the top ten carry roughly 2.5%. This receptor was identified in a man aged 40-49 years in good health and CMV-seropositive. J is TRBJ2-5 and V is TRBV5-6; 7 bases are shared with TRBD1. Material for sequencing was PBMCs. The CDR3 DNA reads as TGTGCCAGCAGCTTGACAGGGGCAGAGACCCAGTACTTC. The encoded protein is CASSLTGAETQYF.